These T cell receptor beta chains were read from a single sample in a study of regulatory T cells in long-lasting Graves disease. TCRdb reanalysed the multiplex PCR reads using MiXCR and keeps one entry per CDR3 protein. This table has 650,000 to 850,000 distinct CDR3 sequences, about 32% appearing once. The sequencing here drew on peripheral blood mononuclear cells (PBMCs), taken when the disease was refractory, from a patient treated with antithyroid drugs. The receptors were gathered from a female donor with Graves disease. CDR3s include the opening cysteine and the closing phenylalanine or tryptophan. A D gene is named only where the DNA matches it firmly. Clone size is given for some rows only: seen once, a few or many times, or a class if the clone is expanded.

V: TRBV6-1; D: NA; size: many; length: 16; J: TRBJ1-1; DNA: TGTGCCAGCAGCCGTAATCAGGTCACGGATTGGGGTGAAGCTTTCTTT; CDR3: CASSRNQVTDWGEAFF
V: TRBV11-2; D: NA; size: NA; length: 13; J: TRBJ2-7; DNA: TGTGCCAAAAGGGAGCCAGTCCCCTACGAGCAGTACTTC; CDR3: CAKREPVPYEQYF
V: TRBV7-6; D: TRBD2; size: NA; length: 16; J: TRBJ2-2; DNA: TGTGCCAGCAGCCCTCATAGCGGGTTTGACACCGGGGAGCTGTTTTTT; CDR3: CASSPHSGFDTGELFF
V: TRBV28; D: NA; size: many; length: 16; J: TRBJ1-4; DNA: TGTGCCAGCAGTGCGGGACACCGAACAACTAATGAAAAACTGTTTTTT; CDR3: CASSAGHRTTNEKLFF
V: TRBV19; D: NA; size: once; length: 16; J: TRBJ1-5; DNA: TGTGCCAGTAGTATAGATCCTGGTTATAGCAATCAGCCCCAGCATTTT; CDR3: CASSIDPGYSNQPQHF
V: TRBV28; D: NA; size: many; length: 17; J: TRBJ1-1; DNA: TGTGCCAGCAGTTTGAATACAGGTCCCCTGGAGAACACTGAAGCTTTCTTT; CDR3: CASSLNTGPLENTEAFF
V: TRBV30; D: NA; size: NA; length: 13; J: TRBJ2-4; DNA: TGTGCCTGGAGTGTACGGCTCGGAGACATTCAGTACTTC; CDR3: CAWSVRLGDIQYF
V: TRBV3-1; D: NA; size: few; length: 13; J: TRBJ2-7; DNA: TGTGCCAGCAGCCAAGATCTGACTGTCGAGCAGTACTTC; CDR3: CASSQDLTVEQYF
V: TRBV19; D: NA; size: few; length: 13; J: TRBJ2-6; DNA: TGTGCCAGTAGTAAGACTGGGGCCAACGTCCTGACTTTC; CDR3: CASSKTGANVLTF
V: TRBV7-9; D: NA; size: NA; length: 14; J: TRBJ2-7; DNA: TGTGCCAGCAGTATGAAGGAGAAGATCTACGAGCAGTACTTC; CDR3: CASSMKEKIYEQYF
V: TRBV6-4; D: NA; size: few; length: 15; J: TRBJ1-5; DNA: TGTGCCAGCAGAGGAGACAGTTATAGCAATCAGCCCCAGCATTTT; CDR3: CASRGDSYSNQPQHF